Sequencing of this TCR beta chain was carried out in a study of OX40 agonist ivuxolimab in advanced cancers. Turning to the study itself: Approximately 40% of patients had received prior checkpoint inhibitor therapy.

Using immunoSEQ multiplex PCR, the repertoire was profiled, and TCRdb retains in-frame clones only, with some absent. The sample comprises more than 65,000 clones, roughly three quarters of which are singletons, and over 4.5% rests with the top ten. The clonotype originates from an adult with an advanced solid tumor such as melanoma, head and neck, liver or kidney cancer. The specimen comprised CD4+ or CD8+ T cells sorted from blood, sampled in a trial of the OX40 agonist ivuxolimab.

The CDR3 reads CASLTGGAGTEAFF. CDR3 nucleotide sequence: TGTGCCAGCCTCACGGGGGGCGCAGGAACTGAAGCTTTCTTT. This rearrangement joins TRBV7-2 to TRBJ1-1, with D possibly being TRBD1 (6 bases). The CDR3 extends over 14 amino acids. CDR1 and CDR2 (germline): SGHTA, FQGNSA. With 8 bases removed from V and 5 bases from J, the gap between germline ends came to 18 bases.